Below are 17 T cell receptor beta chains sequenced from a single sample in a study of a mutant IDH1 vaccine in newly diagnosed glioma. Stated time point: baseline, week 1 (first vaccination visit). The treatment was: pre-vaccination baseline after standard-of-care therapy. The repertoire was sequenced with immunoSEQ multiplex PCR; TCRdb's copy has only in-frame clones and lacks some. The sample holds approximately 88,000 clones; just under 80% are singletons and the top ten take 6% to 8%. The specimen comprised PBMCs, sampled from a glioma patient treated with radiotherapy, temozolomide or both. All receptors derive from a middle-aged man with glioma.

The rearrangement uses TRBV18 and TRBJ2-1; D is ambiguous. Germline loops: CDR1 KGHSH, CDR2 LQKENI. The CDR3 totals 16 residues. Trimming took 5 bases from V and 15 from J, leaving 29 bases between them. CDR3 sequence (DNA): TGTGCCAGCTCATCCCTACCGAGTAAACTTGATTCCGTTTTGTTCTTC. It encodes CASSSLPSKLDSVLFF.

This chain uses TRBV9 with TRBJ2-5, with a tentative D call TRBD1 (6 bases). The J call may be wrong; the DNA end is better matched by TRBJ2-7. This CDR3 comprises 15 residues. Germline CDR1 is SGDLS and CDR2 is YYNGEE. The CDR3 is CASSVGLDSSYEQYF. The CDR3 nucleotides read TGTGCCAGCAGCGTAGGTCTGGACAGCTCCTACGAGCAGTACTTC.

In this sample, this clone turned up once. J is TRBJ2-7 and V is TRBV28, with 10 bases identical to TRBD1. Germline CDR1 and CDR2: MDHEN and SYDVKM. Trimming took 6 bases from V and 4 from J; bases not matched to a gene: 9. The CDR3 spans 15 residues. CDR3 amino acids: CASSPFRDRGYEQYF. CDR3 nucleotides: TGTGCCAGCAGCCCTTTCCGGGACAGGGGTTACGAGCAGTACTTC. Together with reference TRBV28 and TRBJ2-7, the CDR3 gives the full variable domain: DVKVTQSSRYLVKRTGEKVFLECVQDMDHENMFWYRQDPGLGLRLIYFSYDVKMKEKGDIPEGYSVSREKKERFSLILESASTNQTSMYLCASSPFRDRGYEQYFGPGTRLTVT.

This clone was seen at least ten times. This chain joins TRBV4-3 and TRBJ2-7; 11 nucleotides match TRBD1. The CDR3 totals 15 residues. V lost 3 bases to trimming and J lost 2 bases; unmatched junction nucleotides: 3. CDR1 LGHNA and CDR2 YSLEER come from the germline V gene. The CDR3 DNA reads TGCGCCAGCAGCCAGGGACAGGGGGTCCCCTACGAGCAGTACTTC. Amino acids: CASSQGQGVPYEQYF.

The CDR3 loop is CASSPRWNEQFF. The CDR3, as DNA: TGTGCCAGCAGCCCGAGGTGGAATGAGCAGTTCTTC. The V call is TRBV7-9, the J call TRBJ2-1; D not certain. This CDR3 is 12 amino acids long. The V end lost 5 bases, the J end lost 7 bases, and 9 bases lay between the germline ends. Germline lookup yields CDR1 SEHNR and CDR2 FQNEAQ (reference sequence).

The J gene is TRBJ2-5, the V gene TRBV13, with D possibly being TRBD2 (5 bases). The V gene's germline CDR1 is PRHDT and CDR2 FYEKMQ (reference sequence). Trimming took 2 bases from V and 3 from J, leaving 13 bases between them. The CDR3 is made up of 15 amino acids. DNA for the CDR3: TGTGCCAGCAGCTTACAGAGGTGGGGAGAAGAGACCCAGTACTTC. Translating gives CASSLQRWGEETQYF.

This chain joins TRBV7-3 and TRBJ2-3; 10 bases line up with TRBD2. The CDR3 spans 15 residues. V gave up 5 bases and J gave up 0 bases; unmatched junction bases: 2. Germline assignment: CDR1 SGHTA and CDR2 FQGTGA. CDR3 nucleotides: TGTGCCAGCAGCCCTAGCGGGAGAAGCACAGATACGCAGTATTTT. Amino acid sequence: CASSPSGRSTDTQYF. Filled out from reference TRBV7-3 and TRBJ2-3, the complete variable domain reads GAGVSQTPSNKVTEKGKYVELRCDPISGHTALYWYRQSLGQGPEFLIYFQGTGAADDSGLPNDRFFAVRPEGSVSTLKIQRTERGDSAVYLCASSPSGRSTDTQYFGPGTRLTVL.

J is TRBJ1-4 and V is TRBV28, with 8 bases lining up with TRBD1. Losses at the gene ends were 4 bases for V and 5 bases for J; bases not matched to a gene: 6. This CDR3 is built from 15 residues. Germline V gene lookup returns CDR1 MDHEN and CDR2 SYDVKM. CDR3 coding DNA: TGTGCCAGCAGTTCGACCGGGACAGGCAATGAAAAACTGTTTTTT. Its translation is CASSSTGTGNEKLFF. Based on the CDR3 plus reference TRBV28 and TRBJ1-4, the full variable domain is DVKVTQSSRYLVKRTGEKVFLECVQDMDHENMFWYRQDPGLGLRLIYFSYDVKMKEKGDIPEGYSVSREKKERFSLILESASTNQTSMYLCASSSTGTGNEKLFFGSGTQLSVL.

The chain combines TRBV9 with TRBJ1-1; 8 positions agree with TRBD1. This CDR3 comprises 15 residues. The germline gives CDR1 SGDLS, CDR2 YYNGEE. After removal of 3 bases from V and 2 bases from J, the junction contained 6 bases not matched to a gene. DNA of the CDR3: TGTGCCAGCAGCGACACAGGGGGGGTTAACACTGAAGCTTTCTTT. It yields the protein CASSDTGGVNTEAFF.

The J gene is TRBJ2-2, the V gene TRBV2, with no clear D. Trimming left V 2 bases short and J 0 bases short, with 10 bases between. Germline V CDR1 and CDR2: SNHLY, FYNNEI. This CDR3 has 16 residues. The CDR3 nucleotides are TGTGCCAGCAGTGAAATTCCGGGCCCGAACACCGGGGAGCTGTTTTTT. This gives the protein CASSEIPGPNTGELFF.

The V gene is TRBV30, the J gene TRBJ2-2; D gene uncertain. The V and J ends lost 0 bases and 3 bases respectively, with 8 bases between them. The CDR3 spans 14 residues. Germline lookup yields CDR1 GTSNPN and CDR2 SVGIG (reference sequence). CDR3 sequence: CAWSVRRDTGELFF. The CDR3 coding sequence is TGTGCCTGGAGTGTACGAAGAGACACCGGGGAGCTGTTTTTT.

This clone was found once. This sequence joins TRBV4-2 and TRBJ2-3; TRBD1 aligns across 8 bases. Trimming cost V 5 bases and J 4 bases; bases outside gene matches: 11. The germline CDR1 and CDR2 sequences are LGHNA and YNFKEQ. This CDR3 spans 16 amino acids. The chain's CDR3 is CASSGRRTGWADTQYF. As DNA, the CDR3 is TGTGCCAGCAGCGGCCGTCGGACAGGGTGGGCAGATACGCAGTATTTT.

The chain combines TRBV7-6 with TRBJ2-1, with D possibly being TRBD1 (6 bases). Germline assignment: CDR1 SGHVS and CDR2 FNYEAQ. Trimming left V 1 base short and J 9 bases short, with 16 bases between. This CDR3 has 15 residues. This CDR3 reads CASSLDRAVLGEQFF. The CDR3 DNA is TGTGCCAGCAGCTTAGACAGGGCCGTTTTGGGTGAGCAGTTCTTC.

V usage is TRBV6-1 and J usage is TRBJ2-3, with D perhaps TRBD1 (6 bases). The germline gives CDR1 MNHNS, CDR2 SASEGT. The CDR3 runs 15 residues. V lost 5 bases and J lost 5, with 17 bases in between. Written as DNA, the CDR3 is TGTGCCAGCAGTCAACAGGGCGTTTGGGGAGATACGCAGTATTTT. Translating gives CASSQQGVWGDTQYF.

The chain employs TRBV19 and TRBJ2-6; D is uncertain. CDR1 is LNHDA, CDR2 SQIVND, per germline (reference sequence). The CDR3 is 15 residues long. V gave up 7 bases and J gave up 2 bases, with 12 bases separating them. CDR3 region: CASTSLGPGANVLTF. CDR3 coding DNA: TGTGCCAGTACTTCTCTAGGGCCTGGGGCCAACGTCCTGACTTTC.

In its sample, this clone was seen a few times. The V call is TRBV6-5, the J call TRBJ1-2; D not resolved. The V and J ends lost 2 bases and 5 bases respectively, with 3 bases between them. This CDR3 spans 11 amino acids. Germline-derived CDR1 and CDR2 are MNHEY and SVGAGI. The CDR3 DNA sequence: TGTGCCAGCAGTTACAGGTATGGCTACACCTTC. Protein product: CASSYRYGYTF.

This clone was seen only once. This CDR3 reads CASSMRGASGYTF. The CDR3 region has the DNA TGTGCCAGTAGTATGAGGGGCGCGAGTGGCTACACCTTC. The chain combines TRBV19 with TRBJ1-2; perhaps TRBD1 as D (5 bases). The CDR3 totals 13 residues. The germline V gene has CDR1 LNHDA and CDR2 SQIVND (reference sequence). Trimming took 3 bases from V and 7 from J, leaving 12 bases between them.